These T cell receptor beta chains were read from a single sample in a study of blood T cell repertoires in COVID-19. The method was immunoSEQ multiplex PCR; TCRdb's version includes in-frame clones alone and lacks a portion of them. The sample yields more than 65,000 clones, roughly 87% seen once. Sequencing input: peripheral blood. These receptor sequences come from a man aged 45-65 years with active COVID-19. The CDR3 runs from the conserved cysteine through the conserved F or W. Fields, in order: J gene, D gene, clone size, V gene, CDR3 protein, CDR3 DNA. A D gene is named only where the DNA matches it firmly. The size of a clone is reported for some rows only, either as once, few or many, or as a class for expanded clones.

J gene: TRBJ1-2; D gene: TRBD1; clone size: NA; V gene: TRBV7-9; CDR3 protein: CASSLDAGTGGAHNYGYTF; CDR3 DNA: TGTGCCAGCAGCTTAGATGCCGGGACAGGGGGGGCTCATAACTATGGCTACACCTTC
J gene: TRBJ2-3; D gene: TRBD1; clone size: NA; V gene: TRBV5-8; CDR3 protein: CASSARGTGFGDTQYF; CDR3 DNA: TGTGCCAGCAGCGCACGCGGGACAGGGTTCGGAGATACGCAGTATTTT
J gene: TRBJ2-5; D gene: TRBD1; clone size: NA; V gene: TRBV28; CDR3 protein: CASSQDRVFRETQYF; CDR3 DNA: TGTGCCAGCAGTCAGGACAGGGTCTTTAGAGAGACCCAGTACTTC
J gene: TRBJ2-2; D gene: NA; clone size: NA; V gene: TRBV10-1; CDR3 protein: CASRRDGLNTGELFF; CDR3 DNA: TGCGCCAGCAGACGGGACGGACTAAACACCGGGGAGCTGTTTTTT
J gene: TRBJ1-1; D gene: NA; clone size: NA; V gene: TRBV6-2/TRBV6-3; CDR3 protein: CASSDLRVIAEAFF; CDR3 DNA: TGTGCCAGCAGTGACCTCAGGGTTATCGCTGAAGCTTTCTTT
J gene: TRBJ2-7; D gene: NA; clone size: NA; V gene: TRBV3-1/TRBV3-2; CDR3 protein: CASSQDKAAGAYEQYF; CDR3 DNA: TGTGCCAGCAGCCAAGATAAGGCGGCCGGAGCCTACGAGCAGTACTTC
J gene: TRBJ1-4; D gene: NA; clone size: NA; V gene: TRBV9; CDR3 protein: CASSQTGEKLFF; CDR3 DNA: TGTGCCAGCAGCCAGACGGGGGAAAAACTGTTTTTT
J gene: TRBJ2-7; D gene: TRBD2; clone size: NA; V gene: TRBV28; CDR3 protein: CASSLMVLAGGGEQYF; CDR3 DNA: TGTGCCAGCAGTTTAATGGTACTAGCGGGAGGGGGCGAGCAGTACTTC
J gene: TRBJ2-3; D gene: TRBD2; clone size: NA; V gene: TRBV9; CDR3 protein: CASSGLAATTDTQYF; CDR3 DNA: TGTGCCAGCAGCGGACTAGCGGCGACCACAGATACGCAGTATTTT
J gene: TRBJ2-1; D gene: TRBD2; clone size: NA; V gene: TRBV7-2; CDR3 protein: CASSPQRGTYNEQFF; CDR3 DNA: TGTGCCAGCAGCCCTCAGCGGGGGACCTACAATGAGCAGTTCTTC
J gene: TRBJ2-7; D gene: TRBD2; clone size: few; V gene: TRBV9; CDR3 protein: CASSGLAGVWDEQYF; CDR3 DNA: TGTGCCAGCAGCGGATTAGCGGGAGTCTGGGACGAGCAGTACTTC
J gene: TRBJ1-3; D gene: NA; clone size: NA; V gene: TRBV6-5; CDR3 protein: CASSYSARERRNTIYF; CDR3 DNA: TGTGCCAGCAGTTACTCGGCCAGAGAGAGGAGAAACACCATATATTTT
J gene: TRBJ1-3; D gene: NA; clone size: NA; V gene: TRBV15; CDR3 protein: CATSRDGTPGGNTIYF; CDR3 DNA: TGTGCCACCAGCAGAGATGGGACTCCAGGAGGGAACACCATATATTTT
J gene: TRBJ2-7; D gene: NA; clone size: NA; V gene: TRBV21-1; CDR3 protein: CASSLGDRGDYEQYF; CDR3 DNA: TGTGCCAGCAGCTTGGGGGACAGGGGAGACTACGAGCAGTACTTC
J gene: TRBJ2-5; D gene: TRBD2; clone size: NA; V gene: TRBV11-2; CDR3 protein: CASSLGVGGETQYF; CDR3 DNA: TGTGCCAGCAGCTTAGGGGTGGGAGGGGAGACCCAGTACTTC
J gene: TRBJ1-3; D gene: NA; clone size: once; V gene: TRBV19; CDR3 protein: CASSLPTEGNTIYF; CDR3 DNA: TGTGCCAGTAGTCTTCCGACAGAAGGAAACACCATATATTTT
J gene: TRBJ2-3; D gene: TRBD2; clone size: NA; V gene: TRBV18; CDR3 protein: CASSRQTSGGTDTQYF; CDR3 DNA: TGTGCCAGCTCACGACAGACTAGCGGGGGTACAGATACGCAGTATTTT
J gene: TRBJ1-1; D gene: NA; clone size: NA; V gene: TRBV25-1; CDR3 protein: CASSGQGNTEAFF; CDR3 DNA: TGTGCCAGCAGCGGGCAGGGGAACACTGAAGCTTTCTTT